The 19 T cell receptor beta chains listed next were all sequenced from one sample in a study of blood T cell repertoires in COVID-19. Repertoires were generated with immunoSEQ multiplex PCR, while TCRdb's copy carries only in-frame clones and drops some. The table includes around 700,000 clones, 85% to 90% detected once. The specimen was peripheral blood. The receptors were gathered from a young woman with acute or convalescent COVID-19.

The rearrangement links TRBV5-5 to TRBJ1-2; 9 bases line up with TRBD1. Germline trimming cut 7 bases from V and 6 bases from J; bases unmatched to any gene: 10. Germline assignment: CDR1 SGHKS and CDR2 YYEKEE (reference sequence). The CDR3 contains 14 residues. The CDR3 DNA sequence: TGTGCCAGCTTAGCTTCCTGGGACAGGGATGGCTACACCTTC. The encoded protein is CASLASWDRDGYTF.

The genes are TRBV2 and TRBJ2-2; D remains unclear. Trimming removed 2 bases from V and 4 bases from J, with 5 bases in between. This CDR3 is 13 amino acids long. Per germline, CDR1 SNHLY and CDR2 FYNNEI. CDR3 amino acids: CASSERVTGELFF. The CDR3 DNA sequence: TGTGCCAGCAGTGAACGGGTCACCGGGGAGCTGTTTTTT.

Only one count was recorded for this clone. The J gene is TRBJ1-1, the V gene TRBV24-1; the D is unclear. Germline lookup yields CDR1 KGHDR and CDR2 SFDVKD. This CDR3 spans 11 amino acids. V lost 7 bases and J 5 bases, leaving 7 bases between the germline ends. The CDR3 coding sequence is TGTGCCACCAGCTACGGGACTGAAGCTTTCTTT. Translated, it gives CATSYGTEAFF.

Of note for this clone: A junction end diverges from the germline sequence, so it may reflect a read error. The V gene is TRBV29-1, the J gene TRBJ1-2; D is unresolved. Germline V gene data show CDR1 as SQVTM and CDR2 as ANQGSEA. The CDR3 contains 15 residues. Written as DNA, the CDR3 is TGCAGCGCCGCCCGCCCCATCGGGGAGAACTTTGGCTACACCTTC. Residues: CSAARPIGENFGYTF.

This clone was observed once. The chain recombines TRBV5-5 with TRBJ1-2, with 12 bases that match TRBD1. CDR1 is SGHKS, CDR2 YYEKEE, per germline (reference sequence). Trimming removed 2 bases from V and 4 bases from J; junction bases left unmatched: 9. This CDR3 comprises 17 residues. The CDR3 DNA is TGTGCCAGCAGCTTCCACGGGACAGGGGGCGTCGGCTATGGCTACACCTTC. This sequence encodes CASSFHGTGGVGYGYTF.

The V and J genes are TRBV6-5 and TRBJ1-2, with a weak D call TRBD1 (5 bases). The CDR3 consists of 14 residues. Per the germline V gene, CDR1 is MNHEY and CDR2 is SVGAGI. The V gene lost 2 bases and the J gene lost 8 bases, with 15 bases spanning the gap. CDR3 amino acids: CASSYGLWGGGYTF. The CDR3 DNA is TGTGCCAGCAGTTACGGTCTATGGGGGGGAGGCTACACCTTC.

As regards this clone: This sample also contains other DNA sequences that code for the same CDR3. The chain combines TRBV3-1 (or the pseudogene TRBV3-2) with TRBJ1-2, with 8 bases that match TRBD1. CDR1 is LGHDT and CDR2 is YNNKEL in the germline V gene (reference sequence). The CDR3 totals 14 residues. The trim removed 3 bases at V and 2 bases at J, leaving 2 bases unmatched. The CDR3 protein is CASSHGQGNYGYTF. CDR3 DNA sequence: TGTGCCAGCAGCCACGGACAGGGCAACTATGGCTACACCTTC.

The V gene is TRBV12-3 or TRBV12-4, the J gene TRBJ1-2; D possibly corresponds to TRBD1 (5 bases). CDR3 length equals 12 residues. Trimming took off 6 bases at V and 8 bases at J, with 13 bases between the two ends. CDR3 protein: CASRSREGGYTF. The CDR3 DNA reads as TGTGCCAGCAGATCCAGGGAGGGCGGCTACACCTTC.

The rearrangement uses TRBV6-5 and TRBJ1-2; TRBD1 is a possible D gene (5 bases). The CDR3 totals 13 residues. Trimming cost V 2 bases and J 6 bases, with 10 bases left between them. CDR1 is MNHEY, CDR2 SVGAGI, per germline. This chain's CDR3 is CASSYGGIDGYTF. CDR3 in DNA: TGTGCCAGCAGTTACGGGGGGATAGATGGCTACACCTTC.

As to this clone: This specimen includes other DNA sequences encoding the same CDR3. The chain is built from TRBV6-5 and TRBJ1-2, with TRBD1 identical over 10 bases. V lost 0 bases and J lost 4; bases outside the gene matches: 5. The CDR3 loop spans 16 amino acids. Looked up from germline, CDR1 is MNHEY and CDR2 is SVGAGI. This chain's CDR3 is CASSYSRTGGGYGYTF. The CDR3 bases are TGTGCCAGCAGTTACTCCAGGACAGGGGGGGGCTATGGCTACACCTTC.

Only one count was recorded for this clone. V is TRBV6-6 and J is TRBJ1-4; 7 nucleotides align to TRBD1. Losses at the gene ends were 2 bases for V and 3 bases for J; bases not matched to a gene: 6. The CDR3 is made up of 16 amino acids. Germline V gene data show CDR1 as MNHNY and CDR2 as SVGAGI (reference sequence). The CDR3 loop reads CASSYAGTDPNEKLFF. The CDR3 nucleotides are TGTGCCAGCAGTTACGCCGGGACAGATCCTAATGAAAAACTGTTTTTT.

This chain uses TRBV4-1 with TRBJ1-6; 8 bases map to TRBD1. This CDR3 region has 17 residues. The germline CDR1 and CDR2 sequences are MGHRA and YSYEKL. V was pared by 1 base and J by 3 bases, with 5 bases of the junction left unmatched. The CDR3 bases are TGCGCCAGCAGCCAAGGCGACAGGGGAGACTATAATTCACCCCTCCACTTT. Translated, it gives CASSQGDRGDYNSPLHF.

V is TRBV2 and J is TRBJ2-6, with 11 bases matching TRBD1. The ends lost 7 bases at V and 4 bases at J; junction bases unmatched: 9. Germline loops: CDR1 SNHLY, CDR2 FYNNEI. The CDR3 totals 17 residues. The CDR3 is CASTGQGASLGANVLTF. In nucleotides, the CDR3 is TGTGCCAGCACCGGACAGGGGGCATCGCTGGGGGCCAACGTCCTGACTTTC.

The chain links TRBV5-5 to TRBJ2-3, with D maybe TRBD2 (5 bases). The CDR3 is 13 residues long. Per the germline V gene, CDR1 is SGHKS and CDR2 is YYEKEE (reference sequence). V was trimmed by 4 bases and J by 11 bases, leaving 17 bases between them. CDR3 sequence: CASSPFSGSGQYF. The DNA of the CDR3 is TGTGCCAGCAGCCCGTTTTCGGGGAGTGGGCAGTATTTT. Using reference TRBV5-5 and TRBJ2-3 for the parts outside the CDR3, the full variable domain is DAGVTQSPTHLIKTRGQQVTLRCSPISGHKSVSWYQQVLGQGPQFIFQYYEKEERGRGNFPDRFSARQFPNYSSELNVNALLLGDSALYLCASSPFSGSGQYFGPGTRLTVL.

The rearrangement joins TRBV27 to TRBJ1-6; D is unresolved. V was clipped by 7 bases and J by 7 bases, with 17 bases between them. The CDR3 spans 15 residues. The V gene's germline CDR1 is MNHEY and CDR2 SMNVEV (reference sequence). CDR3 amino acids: CASTNLTPENSPLHF. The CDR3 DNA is TGTGCCAGCACAAACCTAACCCCCGAGAATTCACCCCTCCACTTT.

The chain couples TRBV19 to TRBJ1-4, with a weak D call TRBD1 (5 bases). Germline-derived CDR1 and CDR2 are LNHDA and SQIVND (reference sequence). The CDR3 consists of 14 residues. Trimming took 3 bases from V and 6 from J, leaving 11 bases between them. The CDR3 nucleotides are TGTGCCAGTAGTATGGTGGGGGGATATGAAAAACTGTTTTTT. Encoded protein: CASSMVGGYEKLFF.

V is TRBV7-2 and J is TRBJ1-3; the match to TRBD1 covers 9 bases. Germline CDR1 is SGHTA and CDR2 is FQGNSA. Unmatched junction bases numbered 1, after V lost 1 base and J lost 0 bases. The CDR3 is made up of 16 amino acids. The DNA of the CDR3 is TGTGCCAGCAGCTTAGGACAGGGGGACTCTGGAAACACCATATATTTT. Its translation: CASSLGQGDSGNTIYF.

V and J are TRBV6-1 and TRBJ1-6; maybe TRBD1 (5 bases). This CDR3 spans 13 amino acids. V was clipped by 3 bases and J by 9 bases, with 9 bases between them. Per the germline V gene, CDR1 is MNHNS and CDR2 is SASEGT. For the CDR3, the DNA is TGTGCCAGCAGTGAGGCAGGGTTTTCACCCCTCCACTTT. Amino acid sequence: CASSEAGFSPLHF.

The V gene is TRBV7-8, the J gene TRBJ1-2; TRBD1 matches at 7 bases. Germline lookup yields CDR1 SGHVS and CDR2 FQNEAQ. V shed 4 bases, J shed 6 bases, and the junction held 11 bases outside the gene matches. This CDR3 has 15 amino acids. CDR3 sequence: CASSSTGSWGDGYTF. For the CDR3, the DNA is TGTGCCAGCAGCTCGACAGGGAGTTGGGGCGATGGCTACACCTTC.